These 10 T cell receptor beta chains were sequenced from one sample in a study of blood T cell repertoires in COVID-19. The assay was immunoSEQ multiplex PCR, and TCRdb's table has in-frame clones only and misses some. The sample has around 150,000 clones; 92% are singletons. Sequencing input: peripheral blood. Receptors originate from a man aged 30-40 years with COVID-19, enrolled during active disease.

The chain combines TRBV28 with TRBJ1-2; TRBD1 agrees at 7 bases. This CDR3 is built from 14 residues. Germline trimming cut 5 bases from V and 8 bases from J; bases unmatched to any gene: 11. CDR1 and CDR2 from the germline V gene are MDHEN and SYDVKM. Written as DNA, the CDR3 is TGTGCCAGCAGTATCCCCACAGGGGTGAGGGGCTACACCTTC. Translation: CASSIPTGVRGYTF.

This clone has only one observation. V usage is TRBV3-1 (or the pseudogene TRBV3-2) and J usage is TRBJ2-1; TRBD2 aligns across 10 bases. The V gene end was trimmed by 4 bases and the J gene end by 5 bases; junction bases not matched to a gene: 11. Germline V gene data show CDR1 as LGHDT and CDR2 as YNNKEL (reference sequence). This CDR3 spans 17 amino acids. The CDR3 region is CASSPSIVLAGDNEQFF. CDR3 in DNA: TGTGCCAGCAGCCCCTCAATAGTGCTAGCGGGGGACAATGAGCAGTTCTTC.

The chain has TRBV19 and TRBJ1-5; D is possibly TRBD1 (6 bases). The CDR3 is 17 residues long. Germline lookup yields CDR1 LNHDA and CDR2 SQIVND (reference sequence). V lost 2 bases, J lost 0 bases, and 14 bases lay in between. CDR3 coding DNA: TGTGCCAGTAGTATAACAGGGCGCATTTATAGCAATCAGCCCCAGCATTTT. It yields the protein CASSITGRIYSNQPQHF.

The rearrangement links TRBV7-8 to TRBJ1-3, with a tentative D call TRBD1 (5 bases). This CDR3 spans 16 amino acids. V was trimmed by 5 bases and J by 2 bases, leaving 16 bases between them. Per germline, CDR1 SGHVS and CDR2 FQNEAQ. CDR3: CASSPFRVPTGNTIYF. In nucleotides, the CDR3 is TGTGCCAGCAGCCCCTTCAGGGTACCCACTGGAAACACCATATATTTT.

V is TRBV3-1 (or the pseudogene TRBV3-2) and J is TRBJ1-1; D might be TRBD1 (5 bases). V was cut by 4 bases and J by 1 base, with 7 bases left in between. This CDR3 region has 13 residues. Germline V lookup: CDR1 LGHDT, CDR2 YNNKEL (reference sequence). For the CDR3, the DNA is TGTGCCAGCAGCCGGGGGGAGAACACTGAAGCTTTCTTT. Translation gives CASSRGENTEAFF.

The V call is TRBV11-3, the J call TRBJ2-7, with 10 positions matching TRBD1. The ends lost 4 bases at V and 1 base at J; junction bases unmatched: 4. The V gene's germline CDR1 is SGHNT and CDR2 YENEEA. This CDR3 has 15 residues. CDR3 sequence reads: CASSSRDRGSYEQYF. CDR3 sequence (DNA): TGTGCCAGCAGCTCCCGGGACAGGGGATCCTACGAGCAGTACTTC. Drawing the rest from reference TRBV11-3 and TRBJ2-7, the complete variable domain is EAGVVQSPRYKIIEKKQPVAFWCNPISGHNTLYWYLQNLGQGPELLIRYENEEAVDDSQLPKDRFSAERLKGVDSTLKIQPAELGDSAVYLCASSSRDRGSYEQYFGPGTRLTVT.

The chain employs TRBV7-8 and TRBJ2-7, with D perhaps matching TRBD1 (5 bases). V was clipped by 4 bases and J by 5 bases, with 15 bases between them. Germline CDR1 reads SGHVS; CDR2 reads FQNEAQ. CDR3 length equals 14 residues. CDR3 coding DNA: TGTGCCAGCAGCTCTAGGGGTTTTCCTCACGAGCAGTACTTC. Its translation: CASSSRGFPHEQYF.

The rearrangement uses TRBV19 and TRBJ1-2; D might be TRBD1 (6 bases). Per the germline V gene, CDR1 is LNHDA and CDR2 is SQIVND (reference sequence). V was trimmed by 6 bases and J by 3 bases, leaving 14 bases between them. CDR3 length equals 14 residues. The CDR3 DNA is TGTGCCAGTAGCTTCCTTGACAGGCACTATGGCTACACCTTC. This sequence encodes CASSFLDRHYGYTF.

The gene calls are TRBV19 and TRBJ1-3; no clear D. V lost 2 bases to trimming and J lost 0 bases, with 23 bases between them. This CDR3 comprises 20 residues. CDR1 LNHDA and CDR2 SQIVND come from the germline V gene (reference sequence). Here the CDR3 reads CASSIIWFGPRGDSGNTIYF. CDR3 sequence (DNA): TGTGCCAGTAGTATAATTTGGTTCGGCCCGCGAGGAGACTCTGGAAACACCATATATTTT.

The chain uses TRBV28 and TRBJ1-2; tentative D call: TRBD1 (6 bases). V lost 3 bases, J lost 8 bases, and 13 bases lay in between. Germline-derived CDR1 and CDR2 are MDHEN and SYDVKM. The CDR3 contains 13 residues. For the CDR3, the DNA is TGTGCCAGCAGTTTTGGGGACATACTCGGCTACACCTTC. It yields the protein CASSFGDILGYTF.